The present entry profiles one T cell receptor (beta chain) with its context. Its specificity is not known. CDR3 length: 16 residues. V was clipped by 6 bases and J by 3 bases, with 18 bases between them. Germline-derived CDR1 and CDR2 are KGHSH and LQKENI. These data belong to a study of a mutant IDH1 vaccine in newly diagnosed glioma. Background on the study: An approximately 62% male, approximately 38% female split and a mean age of about 43 years characterized treated patients. Standard pretreatment was either radiotherapy, temozolomide, or, for most, radiochemotherapy with temozolomide.

The data were produced by immunoSEQ multiplex PCR, yet TCRdb's version contains in-frame clones alone and is incomplete. The table includes 30,000 to 40,000 clones, roughly four fifths detected once. The study's findings and limits: The study observed vaccine-induced immune responses in roughly 95% of patients.

Time point: week 23, last vaccination. Topical imiquimod accompanied each vaccine dose, which consisted of 300 ug of mutant IDH1 20-mer peptide. Those who donated had recent WHO grade 3 or 4 IDH1-mutant, ATRX-lost astrocytomas. This chain uses TRBV18 with TRBJ2-1, with a tentative D call TRBD2 (5 bases). This TCR derives from a man aged 35 to 55 with glioma. This material consisted of PBMCs, taken from a glioma patient whose treatment included an IDH1 peptide vaccine. In nucleotides, the CDR3 is TGTGCCAGCTCCGGTTTGTCGGGGTCTCTCTACAATGAGCAGTTCTTC. Its translation: CASSGLSGSLYNEQFF.